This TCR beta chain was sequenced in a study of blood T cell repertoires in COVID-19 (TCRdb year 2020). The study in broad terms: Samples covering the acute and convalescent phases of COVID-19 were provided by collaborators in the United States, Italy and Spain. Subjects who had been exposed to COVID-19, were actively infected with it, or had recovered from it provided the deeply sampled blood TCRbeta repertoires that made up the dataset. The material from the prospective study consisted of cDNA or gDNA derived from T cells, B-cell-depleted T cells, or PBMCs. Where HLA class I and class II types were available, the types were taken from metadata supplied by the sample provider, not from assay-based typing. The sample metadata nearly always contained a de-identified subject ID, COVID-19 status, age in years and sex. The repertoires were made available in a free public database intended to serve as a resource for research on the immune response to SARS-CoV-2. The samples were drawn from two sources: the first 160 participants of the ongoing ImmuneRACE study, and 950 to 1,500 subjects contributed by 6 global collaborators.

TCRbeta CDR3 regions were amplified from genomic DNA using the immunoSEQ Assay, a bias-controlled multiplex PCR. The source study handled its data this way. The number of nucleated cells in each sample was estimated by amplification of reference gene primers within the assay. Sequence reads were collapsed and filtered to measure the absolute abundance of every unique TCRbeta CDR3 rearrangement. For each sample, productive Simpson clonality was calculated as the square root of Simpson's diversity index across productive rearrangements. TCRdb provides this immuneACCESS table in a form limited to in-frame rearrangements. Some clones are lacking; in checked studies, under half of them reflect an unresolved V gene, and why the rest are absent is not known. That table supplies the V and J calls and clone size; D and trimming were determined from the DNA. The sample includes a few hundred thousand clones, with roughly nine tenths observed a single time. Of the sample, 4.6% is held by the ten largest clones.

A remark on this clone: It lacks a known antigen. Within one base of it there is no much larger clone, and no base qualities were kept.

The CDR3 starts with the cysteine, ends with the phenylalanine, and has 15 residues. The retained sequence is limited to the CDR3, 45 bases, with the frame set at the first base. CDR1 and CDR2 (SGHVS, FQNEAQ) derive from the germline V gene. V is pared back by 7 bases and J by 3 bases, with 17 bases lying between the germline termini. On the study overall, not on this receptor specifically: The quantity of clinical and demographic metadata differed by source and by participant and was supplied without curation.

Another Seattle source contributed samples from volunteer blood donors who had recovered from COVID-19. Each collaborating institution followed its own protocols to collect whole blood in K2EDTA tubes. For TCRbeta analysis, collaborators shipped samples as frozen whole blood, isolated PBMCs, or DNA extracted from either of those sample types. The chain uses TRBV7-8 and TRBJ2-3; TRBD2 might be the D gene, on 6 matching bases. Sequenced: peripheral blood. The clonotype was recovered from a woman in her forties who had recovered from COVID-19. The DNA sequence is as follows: TGTGCCAGCACCTCCCGCGGGGTTTCTACAGATACGCAGTATTTT. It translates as CASTSRGVSTDTQYF.